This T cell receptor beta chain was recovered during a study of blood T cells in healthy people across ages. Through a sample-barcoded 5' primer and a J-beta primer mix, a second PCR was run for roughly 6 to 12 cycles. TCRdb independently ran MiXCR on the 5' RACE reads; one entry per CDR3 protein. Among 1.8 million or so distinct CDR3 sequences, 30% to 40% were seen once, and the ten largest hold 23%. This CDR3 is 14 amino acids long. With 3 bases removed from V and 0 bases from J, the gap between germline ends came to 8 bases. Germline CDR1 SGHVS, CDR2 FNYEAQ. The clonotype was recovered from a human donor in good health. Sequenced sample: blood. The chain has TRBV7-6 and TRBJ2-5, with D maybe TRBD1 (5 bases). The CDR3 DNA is TGTGCCAGCAGCTTTTCAGGGTACCAAGAGACCCAGTACTTC. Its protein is CASSFSGYQETQYF.